A single sample is the source of the 7 T cell receptor beta chains below, sequenced in a study of blood T cell repertoires in COVID-19. Sequenced by immunoSEQ multiplex PCR; TCRdb stores in-frame clones only, minus some. The table has under 150,000 clones, around 78% seen once; the top ten hold more than 3.5%. Sequencing was carried out using peripheral blood. The receptors originated from a woman of 80 years or more with active or convalescent COVID-19.

The chain employs TRBV7-2 and TRBJ1-3, with TRBD1 matching 9 bases. Germline CDR1 reads SGHTA; CDR2 reads FQGNSA. V lost 4 bases to trimming and J lost 7 bases; unmatched junction nucleotides: 11. This CDR3 comprises 16 residues. CDR3 coding DNA: TGTGCCAGCAGCTCCGAGGACAGGGGACGAAAGAACACCATATATTTT. Amino acids: CASSSEDRGRKNTIYF. The entire variable domain, with the rest obtained from reference TRBV7-2 and TRBJ1-3, is as follows: GAGVSQSPSNKVTEKGKDVELRCDPISGHTALYWYRQSLGQGLEFLIYFQGNSAPDKSGLPSDRFSAERTGGSVSTLTIQRTQQEDSAVYLCASSSEDRGRKNTIYFGEGSWLTVV.

The chain employs TRBV29-1 and TRBJ1-2; 8 positions agree with TRBD1. The CDR3 is 15 amino acids. Trimming at V came to 4 bases and at J to 7 bases, leaving 14 bases not matched to a gene. The germline gives CDR1 SQVTM, CDR2 ANQGSEA. The CDR3 spells CSVVWVEQGVRGYTF. The CDR3 DNA follows: TGCAGCGTTGTGTGGGTGGAACAGGGGGTACGTGGCTACACCTTC.

J is TRBJ1-2 and V is TRBV4-2; 8 positions agree with TRBD1. This CDR3 has 15 amino acids. J gave up 8 bases and V 4 bases, and 12 bases lay outside the gene matches. Germline CDR1 is LGHNA and CDR2 is YNFKEQ. Written as DNA, the CDR3 is TGTGCCAGCAGCCCTCAGGGGGCGCGGAGCGAGGGCTACACCTTC. Translation: CASSPQGARSEGYTF.

J is TRBJ2-2 and V is TRBV28, with 9 bases aligning to TRBD1. The CDR3 is made up of 15 amino acids. Trimming removed 6 bases from V and 4 bases from J; junction bases left unmatched: 6. Germline-derived CDR1 and CDR2 are MDHEN and SYDVKM. This CDR3 reads CASSQQGAGTGELFF. Here the CDR3 DNA reads TGTGCCAGCAGCCAACAGGGGGCGGGCACCGGGGAGCTGTTTTTT.

V gene TRBV5-1 combines with J gene TRBJ2-2; D not resolved. The CDR3 spans 13 residues. The V end was cut by 7 bases, the J end by 1 base, with 8 bases between. CDR1 and CDR2 (germline): SGHRS, YFSETQ. CDR3 region: CASLSMNTGELFF. DNA for the CDR3: TGCGCCAGCTTGTCTATGAACACCGGGGAGCTGTTTTTT.

With respect to this clone: The sample carries other DNA sequences with the same CDR3. The CDR3 coding sequence is TGTGCCAGCTCACCAGGTCGGGGGGGCAATCAGCCCCAGCATTTT. Translation: CASSPGRGGNQPQHF. V and J are TRBV18 and TRBJ1-5, with a possible D match to TRBD1 (5 bases). Germline V gene sequence: CDR1 KGHSH, CDR2 LQKENI. Trimming shortened V by 2 bases and J by 2 bases, and 10 bases separated the two germline ends. The CDR3 extends over 15 amino acids.

The gene calls are TRBV6-2 or TRBV6-3 and TRBJ1-5, with TRBD1 identical over 9 bases. The V gene end was trimmed by 2 bases and the J gene end by 2 bases; junction bases not matched to a gene: 16. Germline V CDR1 and CDR2: MNHEY, SVGEGT. The CDR3 is 20 amino acids. CDR3 protein: CASSYGTPGTGFLRNQPQHF. CDR3 DNA sequence: TGTGCCAGCAGTTACGGGACTCCCGGGACAGGGTTTCTTCGCAATCAGCCCCAGCATTTT.